The entry below describes one T cell receptor (beta chain). What it recognizes is unknown. From its re-call of the 5' RACE reads, TCRdb lists each CDR3 protein once, without DNA. Its table lists 350,000 to 400,000 distinct CDR3 sequences. Germline CDR1 reads SNHLY; CDR2 reads FYNNEI. CDR3 length: 20 residues. The data belong to a study of T cells expressing NK-cell markers. Study-wide results and limits: Dominant NKG2C+ clonotypes were found to form roughly 1.0-7.5% of CD8+ T cells in roughly 6 donors.

This receptor was obtained from a woman in her forties or fifties in good health. The sample taken for sequencing was blood T cells: a sorted CD56 or NKG2C T cell subset, CD4+ or CD8+ T cells, or bulk PBMC T cells (not recorded which). The chain joins TRBV2 to TRBJ2-3; TCRdb returns TRBD1, unconfirmable since there is no DNA. The CDR3 here is CASNRPGQKQASGTTDTQYF.